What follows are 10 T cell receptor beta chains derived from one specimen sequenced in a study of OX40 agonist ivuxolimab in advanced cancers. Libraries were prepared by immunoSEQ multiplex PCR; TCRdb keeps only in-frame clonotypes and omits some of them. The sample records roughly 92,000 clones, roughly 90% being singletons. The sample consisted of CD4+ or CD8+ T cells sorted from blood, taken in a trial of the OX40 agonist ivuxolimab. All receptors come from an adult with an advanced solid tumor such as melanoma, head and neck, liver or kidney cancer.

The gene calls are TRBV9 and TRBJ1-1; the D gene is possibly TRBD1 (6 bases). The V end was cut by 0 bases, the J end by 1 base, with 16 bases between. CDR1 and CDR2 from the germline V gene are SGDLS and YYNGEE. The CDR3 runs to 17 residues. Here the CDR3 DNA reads TGTGCCAGCAGCGTAGGGGTACAGGGAGGGAGGAACACTGAAGCTTTCTTT. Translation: CASSVGVQGGRNTEAFF.

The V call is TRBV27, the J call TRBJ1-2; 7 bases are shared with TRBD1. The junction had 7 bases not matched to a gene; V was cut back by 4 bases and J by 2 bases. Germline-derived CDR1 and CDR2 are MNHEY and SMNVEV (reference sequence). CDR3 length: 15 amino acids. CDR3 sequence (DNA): TGTGCCAGCAGTTCCCGACAGGGTTCAAACTATGGCTACACCTTC. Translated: CASSSRQGSNYGYTF.

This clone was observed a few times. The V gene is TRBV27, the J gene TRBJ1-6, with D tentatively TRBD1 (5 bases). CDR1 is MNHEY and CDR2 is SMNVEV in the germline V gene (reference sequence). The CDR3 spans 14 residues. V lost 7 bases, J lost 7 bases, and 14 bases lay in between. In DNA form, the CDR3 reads TGTGCCAGCACGGCAGGGATCCCCAATTCACCCCTCCACTTT. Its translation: CASTAGIPNSPLHF.

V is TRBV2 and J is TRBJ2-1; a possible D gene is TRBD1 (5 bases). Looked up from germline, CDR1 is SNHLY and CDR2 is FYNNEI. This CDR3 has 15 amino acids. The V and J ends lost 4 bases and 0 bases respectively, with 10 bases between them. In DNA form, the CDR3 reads TGTGCCAGCAGTGGGGAACAGGACTCCTACAATGAGCAGTTCTTC. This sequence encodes CASSGEQDSYNEQFF.

CDR3 in DNA: TGTGCCAGCAGCTTAGGGACAGGGGGTGCAGATACGCAGTATTTT. Its translation: CASSLGTGGADTQYF. The V call is TRBV7-9, the J call TRBJ2-3, with 10 bases lining up with TRBD1. The CDR3 contains 15 residues. After removal of 1 base from V and 4 bases from J, the junction contained 2 bases not matched to a gene. Per the germline V gene, CDR1 is SEHNR and CDR2 is FQNEAQ (reference sequence).

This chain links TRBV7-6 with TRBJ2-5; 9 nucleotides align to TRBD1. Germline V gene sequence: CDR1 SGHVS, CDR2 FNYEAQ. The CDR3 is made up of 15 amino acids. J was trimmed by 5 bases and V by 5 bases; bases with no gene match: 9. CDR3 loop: CASSVYRDRVETQYF. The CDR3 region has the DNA TGTGCCAGCAGCGTATACCGGGACAGGGTGGAGACCCAGTACTTC. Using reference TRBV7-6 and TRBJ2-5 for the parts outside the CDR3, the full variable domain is GAGVSQSPRYKVTKRGQDVALRCDPISGHVSLYWYRQALGQGPEFLTYFNYEAQQDKSGLPNDRFSAERPEGSISTLTIQRTEQRDSAMYRCASSVYRDRVETQYFGPGTRLLVL.

CDR3 sequence reads: CASSWTSGGAWKQETQYF. CDR3 bases: TGTGCCAGCAGTTGGACTAGCGGGGGGGCCTGGAAGCAAGAGACCCAGTACTTC. The chain combines TRBV2 with TRBJ2-5; 15 bases fit TRBD2. J gave up 2 bases and V 5 bases, and 9 bases lay outside the gene matches. Per germline, CDR1 SNHLY and CDR2 FYNNEI. The CDR3 runs 18 residues.

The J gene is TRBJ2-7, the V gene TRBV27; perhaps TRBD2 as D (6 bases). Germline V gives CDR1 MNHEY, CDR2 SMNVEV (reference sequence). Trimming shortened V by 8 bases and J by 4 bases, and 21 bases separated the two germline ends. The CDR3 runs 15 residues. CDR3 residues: CASATLGRHLYEQYF. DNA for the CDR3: TGTGCCAGCGCCACCTTGGGGAGGCATCTTTACGAGCAGTACTTC.

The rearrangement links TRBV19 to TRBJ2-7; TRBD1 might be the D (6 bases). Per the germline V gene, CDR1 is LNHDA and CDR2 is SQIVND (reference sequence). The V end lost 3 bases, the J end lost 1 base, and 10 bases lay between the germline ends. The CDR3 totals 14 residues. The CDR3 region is CASSINGQSYEQYF. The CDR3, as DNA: TGTGCCAGTAGTATTAATGGACAGTCCTACGAGCAGTACTTC.

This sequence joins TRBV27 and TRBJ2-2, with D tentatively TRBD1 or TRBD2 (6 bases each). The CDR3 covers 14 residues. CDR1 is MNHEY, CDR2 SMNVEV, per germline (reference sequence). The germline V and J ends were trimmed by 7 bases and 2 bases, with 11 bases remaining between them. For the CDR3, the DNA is TGTGCCAGCAAGGGGGGCGCAAACACCGGGGAGCTGTTTTTT. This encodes CASKGGANTGELFF.